The table lists the clone carrying this T cell receptor beta chain with a few counts. Antigen specificity is unknown. Germline-derived CDR1 and CDR2 are SGHAT and FQNNGV. This CDR3 has 14 residues. With 11 bases removed from V and 0 bases from J, the gap between germline ends came to 14 bases. The PBMCs studied were ones that came from 8 to 10 ml fresh peripheral blood. TCR beta CDR3 regions were amplified from RNA transcripts. The TCR CDR3 first-round RT-PCR relied on the HTBI primer set. MiXCR, applied by TCRdb to the multiplex PCR reads, yields one record per CDR3 protein. This sample has around 500,000 distinct CDR3 sequences; under 25% occur once, and the top ten carry roughly 49%. The source of the sample is a study of T cells in Graves' hyperthyroidism and ophthalmopathy. Regarding the study as a whole: It was a median approximately six months before onset that the model predicted ophthalmopathy. Blood also contained most expanded thyroid clonotypes above 0.001.

The specimen sequenced was blood. This rearrangement joins TRBV11-2 to TRBJ2-1; unclear D gene. The sequence was collected from a woman in her 70s with Graves' ophthalmopathy. In nucleotides, the CDR3 is TGTGCCTCCTGTATGGGGAACTCCTACAATGAGCAGTTCTTC. Translation: CASCMGNSYNEQFF.